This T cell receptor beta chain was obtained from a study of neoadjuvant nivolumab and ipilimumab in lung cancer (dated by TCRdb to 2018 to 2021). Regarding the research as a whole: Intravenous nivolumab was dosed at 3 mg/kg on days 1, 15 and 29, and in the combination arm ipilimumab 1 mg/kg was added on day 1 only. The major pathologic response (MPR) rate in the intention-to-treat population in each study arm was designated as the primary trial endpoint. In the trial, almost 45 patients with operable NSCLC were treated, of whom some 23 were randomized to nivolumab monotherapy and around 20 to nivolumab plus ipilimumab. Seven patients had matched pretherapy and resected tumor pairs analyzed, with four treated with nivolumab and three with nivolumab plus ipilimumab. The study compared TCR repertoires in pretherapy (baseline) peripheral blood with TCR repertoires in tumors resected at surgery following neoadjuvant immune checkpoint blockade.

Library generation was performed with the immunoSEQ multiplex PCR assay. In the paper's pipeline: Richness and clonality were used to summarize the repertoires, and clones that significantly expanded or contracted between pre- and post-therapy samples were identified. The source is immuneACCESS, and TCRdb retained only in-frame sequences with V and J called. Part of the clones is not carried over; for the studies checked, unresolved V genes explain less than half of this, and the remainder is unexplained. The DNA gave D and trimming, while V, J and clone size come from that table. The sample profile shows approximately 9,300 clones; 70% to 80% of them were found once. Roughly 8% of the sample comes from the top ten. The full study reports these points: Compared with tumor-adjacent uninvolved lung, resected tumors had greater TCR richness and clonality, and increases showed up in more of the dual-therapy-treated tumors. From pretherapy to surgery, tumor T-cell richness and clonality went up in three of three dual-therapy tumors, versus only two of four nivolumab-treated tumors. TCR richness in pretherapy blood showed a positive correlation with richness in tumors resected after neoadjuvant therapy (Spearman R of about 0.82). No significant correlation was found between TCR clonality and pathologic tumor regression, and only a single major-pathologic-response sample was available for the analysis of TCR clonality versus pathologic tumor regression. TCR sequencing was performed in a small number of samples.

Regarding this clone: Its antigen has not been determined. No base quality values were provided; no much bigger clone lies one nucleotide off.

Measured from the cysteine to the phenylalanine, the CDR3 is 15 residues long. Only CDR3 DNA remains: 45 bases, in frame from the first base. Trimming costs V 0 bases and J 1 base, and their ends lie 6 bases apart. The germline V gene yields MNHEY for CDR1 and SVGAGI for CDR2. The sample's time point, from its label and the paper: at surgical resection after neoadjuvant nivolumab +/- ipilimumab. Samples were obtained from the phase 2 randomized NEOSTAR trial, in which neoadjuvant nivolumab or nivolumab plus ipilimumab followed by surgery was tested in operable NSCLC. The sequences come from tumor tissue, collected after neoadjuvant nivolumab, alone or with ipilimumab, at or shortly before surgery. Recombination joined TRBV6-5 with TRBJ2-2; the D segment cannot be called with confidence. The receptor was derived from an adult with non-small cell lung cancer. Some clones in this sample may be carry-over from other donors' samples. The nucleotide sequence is TGTGCCAGCAGTTACTCGATTCTGAACACCGGGGAGCTGTTTTTT. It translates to CASSYSILNTGELFF.